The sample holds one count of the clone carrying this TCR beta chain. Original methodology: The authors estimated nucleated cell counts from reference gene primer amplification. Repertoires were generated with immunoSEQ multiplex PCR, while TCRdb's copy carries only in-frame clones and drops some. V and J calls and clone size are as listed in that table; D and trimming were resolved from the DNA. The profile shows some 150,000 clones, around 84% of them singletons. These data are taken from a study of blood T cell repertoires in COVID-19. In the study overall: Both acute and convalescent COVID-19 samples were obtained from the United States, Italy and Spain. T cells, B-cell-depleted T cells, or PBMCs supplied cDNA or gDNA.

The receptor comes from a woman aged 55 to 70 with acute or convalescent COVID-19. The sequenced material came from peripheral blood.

As DNA, the CDR3 is TGTGCCACCAGTGATAACCCGGGACAGGATCCCTACGAGCAGTACTTC. Translation gives CATSDNPGQDPYEQYF. V gene TRBV24-1 combines with J gene TRBJ2-7; 8 nucleotides match TRBD1. The CDR3 has 16 residues. Germline V gene lookup returns CDR1 KGHDR and CDR2 SFDVKD. V was clipped by 3 bases and J by 2 bases; unmatched bases: 8.